These 13 T cell receptor beta chains were sequenced from one sample in a study of blood T cell repertoires in COVID-19 (dated by TCRdb to 2020 to 2021). Library method: the immunoSEQ multiplex PCR assay. TCRdb carries this immuneACCESS record with in-frame sequences only. Its versions omit some clonotypes, under half of them owing to an unresolved V gene in the studies checked, with the rest unexplained. The sample records under 95,000 clones, approximately 91% of which are singletons. Just over 2.5% of the sample rests with the top ten. The source material was peripheral blood. The receptors were gathered from a man aged 50-59 years with COVID-19, enrolled during active disease.

This chain connects TRBV6-6 to TRBJ2-5; D is perhaps TRBD2 (5 bases). CDR1 MNHNY and CDR2 SVGAGI come from the germline V gene (reference sequence). The germline V and J ends were trimmed by 1 base and 4 bases, with 13 bases remaining between them. The CDR3 is made up of 15 amino acids. The CDR3 region has the DNA TGTGCCAGCAGTTACTTATTAACTAGAGGAGAGACCCAGTACTTC. Encoded protein: CASSYLLTRGETQYF.

The chain uses TRBV6-6 and TRBJ2-1; D is possibly TRBD1 (5 bases). V was shortened by 2 bases and J by 7 bases, with 15 bases between the two germline ends. The V gene's germline CDR1 is MNHNY and CDR2 SVGAGI (reference sequence). The CDR3 has 15 amino acids. CDR3 DNA: TGTGCCAGCAGTTACGGGGCGCCTACTGGTAATGAGCAGTTCTTC. Amino acid sequence: CASSYGAPTGNEQFF.

The chain employs TRBV5-4 and TRBJ2-3, with TRBD2 identical over 14 bases. CDR1 and CDR2 from the germline V gene are SGHNT and YYREEE (reference sequence). With V trimmed by 3 bases and J by 9 bases, 3 bases remained unmatched. This CDR3 is built from 14 residues. The CDR3 coding sequence is TGTGCCAGCAGCTCGGGACTAGCGGGAGTAACGCAGTATTTT. This translates into CASSSGLAGVTQYF. The full variable domain, rest sourced from reference TRBV5-4 and TRBJ2-3, is ETGVTQSPTHLIKTRGQQVTLRCSSQSGHNTVSWYQQALGQGPQFIFQYYREEENGRGNFPPRFSGLQFPNYSSELNVNALELDDSALYLCASSSGLAGVTQYFGPGTRLTVL.

The chain employs TRBV15 and TRBJ2-1; 10 nucleotides match TRBD2. CDR1 is LNHNV, CDR2 YYDKDF, per germline (reference sequence). Trimming cost V 8 bases and J 0 bases; bases outside gene matches: 4. The CDR3 spans 15 residues. The CDR3 spells CATRTSGGSYNEQFF. The CDR3 DNA reads TGTGCCACCCGGACTAGCGGTGGCTCCTACAATGAGCAGTTCTTC.

The chain combines TRBV4-3 with TRBJ2-3; the match to TRBD2 covers 9 bases. The V gene's germline CDR1 is LGHNA and CDR2 YSLEER. The CDR3 length is 20 residues. The V and J ends lost 0 bases and 4 bases, in that order; junction bases with no gene match: 17. The chain's CDR3 is CASSQEYSGSTSPRADTQYF. The CDR3 DNA is TGCGCCAGCAGCCAAGAGTATAGCGGGAGTACATCCCCACGGGCAGATACGCAGTATTTT.

Here the CDR3 reads CASSLQGAPNEKLFF. For the CDR3, the DNA is TGTGCCAGCAGTCTTCAGGGGGCGCCTAATGAAAAACTGTTTTTT. J is TRBJ1-4 and V is TRBV28, with TRBD1 matching 8 bases. This CDR3 is 15 amino acids long. V lost 5 bases, J lost 3 bases, and 5 bases stayed unmatched. The V gene's germline CDR1 is MDHEN and CDR2 SYDVKM.

This chain joins TRBV6-5 and TRBJ2-4; TRBD2 might be the D (6 bases). Trimming removed 6 bases at V and 3 bases at J, with 6 bases between. CDR3 length equals 12 residues. Per germline, CDR1 MNHEY and CDR2 SVGAGI. CDR3 in amino acids: CASRGGKNIQYF. CDR3 DNA sequence: TGTGCCAGCAGGGGAGGCAAAAACATTCAGTACTTC.

This clone is a singleton in its sample. This chain uses TRBV5-6 with TRBJ2-4; D remains ambiguous. The V and J ends lost 0 bases and 0 bases respectively, with 4 bases between them. Germline lookup yields CDR1 SGHDT and CDR2 YYEEEE. The CDR3 totals 14 residues. The CDR3 loop reads CASSLGLAKNIQYF. The CDR3 nucleotides read TGTGCCAGCAGCTTGGGGCTAGCCAAAAACATTCAGTACTTC. The variable domain in full, with the rest retrieved from reference TRBV5-6 and TRBJ2-4, is DAGVTQSPTHLIKTRGQQVTLRCSPKSGHDTVSWYQQALGQGPQFIFQYYEEEERQRGNFPDRFSGHQFPNYSSELNVNALLLGDSALYLCASSLGLAKNIQYFGAGTRLSVL.

In nucleotides, the CDR3 is TGTGCCTGGAGTGGGAGATCGCCCGATGAGCAGTTCTTC. It encodes CAWSGRSPDEQFF. The gene calls are TRBV30 and TRBJ2-1; no reliable D call. The germline V and J ends were trimmed by 1 base and 8 bases, with 12 bases remaining between them. The CDR3 consists of 13 residues. Germline assignment: CDR1 GTSNPN and CDR2 SVGIG (reference sequence).

The chain couples TRBV21-1 to TRBJ2-7; the table's D call, TRBD1, has no DNA check behind it. TRBV21-1 is termed a pseudogene. This CDR3 contains 15 residues. The CDR3 is CASSKEGTGPHEQYV. As DNA, the CDR3 is TGTGCCAGCAGCAAAGAGGGGACAGGGCCCCACGAGCAGTACGTC.

V and J are TRBV5-6 and TRBJ2-7; 10 bases align to TRBD1. V trimming: 4 bases; J trimming: 7 bases; junction bases outside the gene matches: 14. CDR1 is SGHDT, CDR2 YYEEEE, per germline. The CDR3 runs 16 residues. DNA of the CDR3: TGTGCCAGCAGCGGACAGGGGGAGACACATGCGGAAGAGCAGTACTTC. This translates into CASSGQGETHAEEQYF.

The chain links TRBV2 to TRBJ2-7, with D possibly TRBD1 on 6 matching bases. There are 13 residues in the CDR3. The V gene's germline CDR1 is SNHLY and CDR2 FYNNEI. Deletions cut 4 bases from V and 3 bases from J, with 10 bases between. The CDR3 DNA is TGTGCCAGCAGTGCGGACAGACGCTACGAGCAGTACGTC. It encodes CASSADRRYEQYV.

V and J are TRBV5-4 and TRBJ1-1, with TRBD1 identical over 8 bases. Germline V CDR1 and CDR2: SGHNT, YYREEE (reference sequence). J was trimmed by 1 base and V by 2 bases; bases with no gene match: 4. The CDR3 length is 15 residues. CDR3 sequence reads: CASSFPTGENTEAFF. The CDR3 region has the DNA TGTGCCAGCAGCTTCCCGACAGGGGAGAACACTGAAGCTTTCTTT.